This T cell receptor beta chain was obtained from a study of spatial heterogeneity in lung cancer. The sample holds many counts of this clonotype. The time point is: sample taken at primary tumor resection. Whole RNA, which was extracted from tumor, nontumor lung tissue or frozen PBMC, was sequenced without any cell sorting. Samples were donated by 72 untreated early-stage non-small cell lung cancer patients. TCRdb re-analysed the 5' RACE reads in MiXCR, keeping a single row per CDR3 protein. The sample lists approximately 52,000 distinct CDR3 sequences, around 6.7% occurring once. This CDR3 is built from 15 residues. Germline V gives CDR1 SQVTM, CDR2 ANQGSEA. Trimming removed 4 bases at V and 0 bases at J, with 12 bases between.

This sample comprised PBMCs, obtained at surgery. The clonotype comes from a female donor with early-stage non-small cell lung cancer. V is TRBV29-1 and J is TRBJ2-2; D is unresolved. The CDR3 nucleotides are TGCAGCGTTGCCTTAGACACTGCGAACACCGGGGAGCTGTTTTTT. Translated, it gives CSVALDTANTGELFF.